A single sample is the source of the 2 T cell receptor beta chains below, sequenced in a study of CD8 T cells in ankylosing spondylitis. TCRdb re-analysed the 5' RACE reads in MiXCR, keeping a single row per CDR3 protein. The sample yields roughly 86,000 distinct CDR3 sequences, about 8.8% seen once. Source material: blood, either unsorted or a sorted T cell fraction (not recorded which). Receptor source: a male donor with ankylosing spondylitis or in good health (not recorded which).

This chain links TRBV7-9 with TRBJ2-7; D perhaps matches TRBD2 (7 bases). Germline CDR1 reads SEHNR; CDR2 reads FQNEAQ (reference sequence). Deletions cut 1 base from V and 5 bases from J, with 12 bases between. There are 14 residues in the CDR3. DNA of the CDR3: TGTGCCAGCAGCTTAGGCGGGGGCCAAGACGAGCAGTACTTC. It is translated as CASSLGGGQDEQYF.

This clonotype appeared many times. This chain uses TRBV12-3 or TRBV12-4 with TRBJ2-7; possibly TRBD1 or TRBD2 for D (5 bases each). CDR3 length: 14 amino acids. Trimming took 6 bases from V and 2 from J, leaving 14 bases between them. In nucleotides, the CDR3 is TGTGCCAGCAGGGGGGACGGCTCGACCTACGAGCAGTACTTC. Protein product: CASRGDGSTYEQYF.